Included here is one T cell receptor (beta chain) sequence, with context. The antigen is undetermined. The sample originates from a study of cytomegalovirus exposure and HLA in healthy donors. Findings of the study overall: The majority of TCR sequences were rare, yet some public TCRs appeared in many donors.

The germline V gene encodes CDR1 SNHLY and CDR2 FYNNEI. V shed 3 bases and J 6 bases; nucleotides not matched to a gene: 9. The CDR3 has 16 residues. The method was immunoSEQ multiplex PCR; TCRdb's version includes in-frame clones alone and lacks a portion of them. Altogether 120,000 or so clones are present, more than 70% being singletons, with the ten largest covering about 1.7%. This receptor was taken from a young man in good health and CMV-seronegative. Material for sequencing was PBMCs. V and J are TRBV2 and TRBJ1-2, with 11 bases fitting TRBD1. This CDR3 is CASSDDGQGATHGYTF. CDR3 DNA: TGTGCCAGCAGTGATGACGGACAGGGGGCAACCCATGGCTACACCTTC.